This T cell receptor (beta chain) was sequenced during a study of cytomegalovirus exposure and HLA in healthy donors. The PCR used 60 Vbeta and 13 Jbeta primers. Libraries were prepared by immunoSEQ multiplex PCR; TCRdb keeps only in-frame clonotypes and omits some of them. The sample holds 150,000 or so clones, around 78% seen once. Study-wide points: Despite most TCR sequences being rare, some public TCRs occurred in many donors.

Deletions cut 5 bases from V and 7 bases from J, with 14 bases between. Germline CDR1 reads SGHAT; CDR2 reads FQNNGV. This CDR3 is 13 amino acids long. In regard to this clone: The antigen is undetermined.

Material for sequencing was PBMCs. The chain has TRBV11-2 and TRBJ1-1, with a possible D match to TRBD1 (5 bases). This sequence was found in a man in his forties or fifties in good health and CMV-seropositive. In DNA, the CDR3 is TGTGCCAGCAGCGTATATAGCCAGGGTGAAGCTTTCTTT. Protein sequence: CASSVYSQGEAFF.